This TCR beta chain stems from a study of control samples from healthy donors and cancer patients. Trimming took 5 bases from V and 7 from J; bases not matched to a gene: 9. The germline gives CDR1 MNHEY, CDR2 SMNVEV (reference sequence). The CDR3 extends over 16 amino acids. This table comes from immunoSEQ multiplex PCR, and its TCRdb copy is limited to in-frame clones, with some not included. The repertoire holds about 160,000 clones, with 85% to 90% as singletons. Sequenced material: blood. This chain links TRBV27 with TRBJ2-5, with TRBD2 matching 14 bases. This TCR came from a man aged 30 to 39 in good health. This CDR3 is CASSARLAGGQWTQYF. The CDR3 DNA sequence: TGTGCCAGCAGTGCTCGACTAGCGGGGGGGCAATGGACCCAGTACTTC.